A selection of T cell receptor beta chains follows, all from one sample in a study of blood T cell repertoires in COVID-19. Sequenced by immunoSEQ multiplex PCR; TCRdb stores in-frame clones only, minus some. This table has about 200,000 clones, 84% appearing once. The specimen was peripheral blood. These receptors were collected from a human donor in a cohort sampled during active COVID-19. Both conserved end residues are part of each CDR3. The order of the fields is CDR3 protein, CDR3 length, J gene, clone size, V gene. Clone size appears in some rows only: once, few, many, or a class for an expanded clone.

cdr3_aa: CASSLGRTDTQYF; cdr3_length: 13; j_call: TRBJ2-3; clone_size: -; v_call: TRBV3-1/TRBV3-2
cdr3_aa: CASSQGVVRGYEQYF; cdr3_length: 15; j_call: TRBJ2-7; clone_size: -; v_call: TRBV3-1/TRBV3-2
cdr3_aa: CSVANLNQPQHF; cdr3_length: 12; j_call: TRBJ1-5; clone_size: few; v_call: TRBV29-1
cdr3_aa: CASSPSGNQETQYF; cdr3_length: 14; j_call: TRBJ2-5; clone_size: -; v_call: TRBV18
cdr3_aa: CASSAPGLAIHEQFF; cdr3_length: 15; j_call: TRBJ2-1; clone_size: -; v_call: TRBV7-2
cdr3_aa: CSVGPGAGYNEQFF; cdr3_length: 14; j_call: TRBJ2-1; clone_size: -; v_call: TRBV29-1
cdr3_aa: CASSFPDTSSYNSPLHF; cdr3_length: 17; j_call: TRBJ1-6; clone_size: -; v_call: TRBV28
cdr3_aa: CASNPHRGEAFF; cdr3_length: 12; j_call: TRBJ1-1; clone_size: -; v_call: TRBV28
cdr3_aa: CASSYSVAGVGEQYF; cdr3_length: 15; j_call: TRBJ2-7; clone_size: once; v_call: TRBV6-5
cdr3_aa: CATSGRLAGAEQFF; cdr3_length: 14; j_call: TRBJ2-1; clone_size: -; v_call: TRBV24-1
cdr3_aa: CASSLAGSGEKLFF; cdr3_length: 14; j_call: TRBJ1-4; clone_size: -; v_call: TRBV5-6
cdr3_aa: CASNGQGVSEAFF; cdr3_length: 13; j_call: TRBJ1-1; clone_size: -; v_call: TRBV2
cdr3_aa: CSASGYYEQFF; cdr3_length: 11; j_call: TRBJ2-1; clone_size: -; v_call: TRBV20-1
cdr3_aa: CASSLRQGNYEQYF; cdr3_length: 14; j_call: TRBJ2-7; clone_size: -; v_call: TRBV27
cdr3_aa: CASSPSQGRSTNEKLFF; cdr3_length: 17; j_call: TRBJ1-4; clone_size: many; v_call: TRBV18
cdr3_aa: CASSAGLGDGKFF; cdr3_length: 13; j_call: TRBJ2-1; clone_size: -; v_call: TRBV5-1
cdr3_aa: CASSRTRLGLGEQYF; cdr3_length: 15; j_call: TRBJ2-7; clone_size: -; v_call: TRBV10-1
cdr3_aa: CASSFKGFNNSPLHF; cdr3_length: 15; j_call: TRBJ1-6; clone_size: -; v_call: TRBV27
cdr3_aa: CASNRGDGYGYTF; cdr3_length: 13; j_call: TRBJ1-2; clone_size: -; v_call: TRBV5-4
cdr3_aa: CASSHPSGTATYEQYF; cdr3_length: 16; j_call: TRBJ2-7; clone_size: -; v_call: TRBV14
cdr3_aa: CASSESGTSVAGQYF; cdr3_length: 15; j_call: TRBJ2-3; clone_size: -; v_call: TRBV6-1
cdr3_aa: CASRSLTEKLFF; cdr3_length: 12; j_call: TRBJ1-4; clone_size: -; v_call: TRBV19
cdr3_aa: CASSLYSYNSPLHF; cdr3_length: 14; j_call: TRBJ1-6; clone_size: -; v_call: TRBV5-6
cdr3_aa: CASSQPGQALYNEQFF; cdr3_length: 16; j_call: TRBJ2-1; clone_size: -; v_call: TRBV4-1
cdr3_aa: CASSPPSGPYEQYF; cdr3_length: 14; j_call: TRBJ2-7; clone_size: -; v_call: TRBV3-1/TRBV3-2
cdr3_aa: CSVERDRGPPAQYF; cdr3_length: 14; j_call: TRBJ2-5; clone_size: -; v_call: TRBV29-1
cdr3_aa: CASSLEPNRQSQETQYF; cdr3_length: 17; j_call: TRBJ2-5; clone_size: -; v_call: TRBV7-6
cdr3_aa: CSAATRAGGPRAEQYF; cdr3_length: 16; j_call: TRBJ2-7; clone_size: -; v_call: TRBV29-1
cdr3_aa: CASSTQGNSPLHF; cdr3_length: 13; j_call: TRBJ1-6; clone_size: -; v_call: TRBV12-3/TRBV12-4
cdr3_aa: CASSLGGGNEKLFF; cdr3_length: 14; j_call: TRBJ1-4; clone_size: once; v_call: TRBV7-8
cdr3_aa: CASSDGQGGEPQHF; cdr3_length: 14; j_call: TRBJ1-5; clone_size: -; v_call: TRBV25-1
cdr3_aa: CASKGWERTQETQYF; cdr3_length: 15; j_call: TRBJ2-5; clone_size: -; v_call: TRBV27
cdr3_aa: CASSVQGLPLNNEQFF; cdr3_length: 16; j_call: TRBJ2-1; clone_size: -; v_call: TRBV9
cdr3_aa: CASSPRVGSDTGELFF; cdr3_length: 16; j_call: TRBJ2-2; clone_size: -; v_call: TRBV18
cdr3_aa: CASSPGTGVGETQYF; cdr3_length: 15; j_call: TRBJ2-5; clone_size: few; v_call: TRBV5-4
cdr3_aa: CASSPGQGYGYTF; cdr3_length: 13; j_call: TRBJ1-2; clone_size: -; v_call: TRBV4-1
cdr3_aa: CASSLVQGPDSPLHF; cdr3_length: 15; j_call: TRBJ1-6; clone_size: -; v_call: TRBV6-4
cdr3_aa: CASSLVGGQGTDTQYF; cdr3_length: 16; j_call: TRBJ2-3; clone_size: many; v_call: TRBV11-2
cdr3_aa: CASSQDMGQNQPQHF; cdr3_length: 15; j_call: TRBJ1-5; clone_size: -; v_call: TRBV4-2
cdr3_aa: CAWSVGVKTQYF; cdr3_length: 12; j_call: TRBJ2-5; clone_size: -; v_call: TRBV30
cdr3_aa: CASSLTGTGHNSPLHF; cdr3_length: 16; j_call: TRBJ1-6; clone_size: -; v_call: TRBV27
cdr3_aa: CASSLAVAKNIQYF; cdr3_length: 14; j_call: TRBJ2-4; clone_size: -; v_call: TRBV5-1
cdr3_aa: CASSPGQIETQYF; cdr3_length: 13; j_call: TRBJ2-5; clone_size: -; v_call: TRBV18
cdr3_aa: CARSSGSGEQFF; cdr3_length: 12; j_call: TRBJ2-1; clone_size: -; v_call: TRBV2
cdr3_aa: CASSPVGDDRGNGYTF; cdr3_length: 16; j_call: TRBJ1-2; clone_size: -; v_call: TRBV28
cdr3_aa: CASSFGTDNQPQHF; cdr3_length: 14; j_call: TRBJ1-5; clone_size: -; v_call: TRBV5-8
cdr3_aa: CASTSGGFNEQFF; cdr3_length: 13; j_call: TRBJ2-1; clone_size: -; v_call: TRBV2
cdr3_aa: CASSLSPTSGIYEQYF; cdr3_length: 16; j_call: TRBJ2-7; clone_size: -; v_call: TRBV11-1
cdr3_aa: CASSLSGSSYNEQFF; cdr3_length: 15; j_call: TRBJ2-1; clone_size: -; v_call: TRBV7-6
cdr3_aa: CASGGTGINTGELFF; cdr3_length: 15; j_call: TRBJ2-2; clone_size: -; v_call: TRBV12-5
cdr3_aa: CASSGLAGDAYNEQFF; cdr3_length: 16; j_call: TRBJ2-1; clone_size: -; v_call: TRBV5-6